This T cell receptor (beta chain) was observed in a study of blood T cell repertoires in COVID-19. Germline CDR1 SGHRS, CDR2 YFSETQ. V lost 2 bases to trimming and J lost 0 bases, with 9 bases between them. The CDR3 covers 14 residues. Sequenced by immunoSEQ multiplex PCR; TCRdb stores in-frame clones only, minus some. The top ten hold about 2.3% of the sample, which has 200,000 to 300,000 clones, about nine tenths seen once. Across about 22 US areas, participants ranged in age from about 18 to 90 years. Grouping used clinical history reported by participants in a survey and questionnaire. The origin of this receptor is a woman aged 40-49 years with acute COVID-19. The chain has TRBV5-1 and TRBJ2-7; D is perhaps TRBD2 (5 bases). Specimen: PBMCs or T cells enriched from blood (not recorded which). CDR3 DNA sequence: TGCGCCAGCAGCTTCGCGGGTAGCTCCTACGAGCAGTACTTC. It specifies CASSFAGSSYEQYF.